The clone carrying this T cell receptor beta chain was counted between two and nine times. As it was prepared, the TCRbeta library received unique molecular identifiers. MiXCR was run by TCRdb on the PCR reads, yielding one entry per CDR3 protein. The sample shows around 250,000 distinct CDR3 sequences, about 10% of them seen only once. These data are taken from a study of T-cell reconstitution after alpha-beta-depleted transplantation in children. Trimming removed 3 bases at V and 7 bases at J, with 19 bases between. Per germline, CDR1 SGHRS and CDR2 YFSETQ. This CDR3 is 15 amino acids long. The chain links TRBV5-1 to TRBJ1-1, with a possible D match to TRBD1 (6 bases). The TCR sequence derives from a human donor who donated a stem cell graft to a child with SCID. The source material was PBMCs from the stem cell graft donor, sampled from the stem cell graft. CDR3 residues: CASSWDKGEKVEAFF. Here the CDR3 DNA reads TGCGCCAGCAGCTGGGACAAGGGGGAGAAGGTTGAAGCTTTCTTT.